One sample yielded the 4 T cell receptor beta chains listed below, sequenced in a study of T cells after yellow fever vaccination. MiXCR, run by TCRdb on the 5' RACE reads, gives a single entry per CDR3 protein. The sample holds a few hundred thousand distinct CDR3 sequences, roughly 4% seen once. This sample comprised PBMCs, obtained 5 days after the yellow fever booster vaccination. The origin of the receptors is a man younger than 35 who received the YFV17D yellow fever vaccine.

This clonotype has just a few counts. This sequence joins TRBV5-1 and TRBJ1-1; no clear D gene. The CDR3 has 13 amino acids. The germline V gene encodes CDR1 SGHRS and CDR2 YFSETQ. Deletions cut 9 bases from V and 2 bases from J, with 14 bases between. CDR3 loop: CAMQRGINTEAFF. CDR3 nucleotide sequence: TGCGCCATGCAGCGCGGTATAAACACTGAAGCTTTCTTT.

This clonotype has a count of ten or more. V is TRBV6-2 or TRBV6-3 and J is TRBJ1-5, with 8 bases that match TRBD1. Germline CDR1 MNHEY, CDR2 SVGEGT. The V segment lost 2 bases and the J segment 6 bases; nucleotides outside the gene matches: 9. The CDR3 extends over 16 amino acids. CDR3 coding DNA: TGTGCCAGCAGTTACGCTCAGGGGGCTCGGCGTCAGCCCCAGCATTTT. Protein sequence: CASSYAQGARRQPQHF.

The table lists this clonotype with many counts. The chain uses TRBV6-6 and TRBJ2-2, with 10 bases aligning to TRBD2. Unmatched junction bases numbered 4, after V lost 0 bases and J lost 0 bases. Germline V CDR1 and CDR2: MNHNY, SVGAGI (reference sequence). The CDR3 contains 18 residues. This chain's CDR3 is CASSYSPLAGANTGELFF. CDR3 nucleotide sequence: TGTGCCAGCAGTTACTCGCCCCTAGCGGGGGCGAACACCGGGGAGCTGTTTTTT.

Note on this clonotype: Germline is not matched at one junction end, which may reflect a read error. This rearrangement joins TRBV6-4 to TRBJ2-6; possibly TRBD1 for D (5 bases). The CDR3 sequence is 15 residues long. Germline V CDR1 and CDR2: MRHNA, SNTAGT. The CDR3 region is CASSEKSSGANVLNF. CDR3 DNA sequence: TGTGCCAGCAGTGAGAAAAGCTCTGGGGCCAACGTCCTGAATTTC.